A selection of T cell receptor beta chains follows, all from one sample in a study of T cell responses to AZD1222 COVID-19 vaccine. Some clones are missing from TCRdb's copy, which holds only in-frame ones; the method was immunoSEQ multiplex PCR. The sample holds about 100,000 clones; approximately 90% are singletons and the top ten take roughly 2.5%. This material consisted of peripheral blood, taken 28 days after the second AZD1222 dose. These receptors were collected from an adult who received the AZD1222 COVID-19 vaccine. Both conserved end residues are part of each CDR3. A D gene is named only where the DNA matches it firmly. Rows may omit the clone size; those that give it use once, few, many or a size class.

j_call | clone_size | d_call | v_call | cdr3_nt | cdr3_aa
TRBJ1-1 | . | . | TRBV28 | TGTGCCAGCAGTTTAAAACGGAACACTGAAGCTTTCTTT | CASSLKRNTEAFF
TRBJ2-7 | few | TRBD2 | TRBV5-1 | TGCGCCAGCAGCTTGGGGCTAGCGGGAGCCACCGAGCAGTACTTC | CASSLGLAGATEQYF
TRBJ2-2 | . | . | TRBV7-6 | TGTGCCAGCAGCGTACCCAGAGCCGGGGAGCTGTTTTTT | CASSVPRAGELFF
TRBJ1-3 | . | . | TRBV5-4 | TGTGCCAGCAGCTTCTCACGGTCGTTAACGGACACCATATATTTT | CASSFSRSLTDTIYF
TRBJ1-2 | . | TRBD1 | TRBV19 | TGTGCCAGTAGCCGACAGGGAGAGTCCTATGGCTACACCTTC | CASSRQGESYGYTF
TRBJ1-2 | . | TRBD1 | TRBV5-4 | TGTGCCAGCAGCAAGGACAGGGGAAATGCTAACTATGGCTACACCTTC | CASSKDRGNANYGYTF
TRBJ2-3 | . | . | TRBV6-4 | TGTGCCAGCAGTGAGGACAGCAGCACAGATACGCAGTATTTT | CASSEDSSTDTQYF
TRBJ2-5 | . | . | TRBV11-2 | TGTGCCAGCAGCTTCGGGACCCAAGAGACCCAGTACTTC | CASSFGTQETQYF
TRBJ1-6 | . | TRBD1 | TRBV14 | TGTGCCAGCAGCCTGACAGGGAGGAATTCACCCCTCCACTTT | CASSLTGRNSPLHF
TRBJ1-5 | . | TRBD1 | TRBV28 | TGTGCCAGCAGTTTAGAGGACAGGGGGAGCAATCAGCCCCAGCATTTT | CASSLEDRGSNQPQHF
TRBJ2-1 | . | . | TRBV10-3 | TGTGCCATCAGCGACCTGGGGCAGCAGAATGAGCAGTTCTTC | CAISDLGQQNEQFF
TRBJ2-3 | . | . | TRBV27 | TGTGCCAGCAGTTTCCTAACCACAGATACGCAGTATTTT | CASSFLTTDTQYF
TRBJ2-2 | . | TRBD1 | TRBV4-2 | TGTGCCAGCAGCCAAGAGCAACTGGCAGGGGGCACCGGGGAGCTGTTTTTT | CASSQEQLAGGTGELFF
TRBJ1-2 | . | . | TRBV28 | TGTGCCAGCTCGTTGGAGTATGGCTACACCTTC | CASSLEYGYTF
TRBJ2-7 | . | TRBD1 | TRBV30 | TGTGCCTGGATGGCCGGGACAGGGAATTACGAGCAGTACTTC | CAWMAGTGNYEQYF
TRBJ2-1 | . | TRBD2 | TRBV6-5 | TGTGCCAGCAGTTACTCGGGTCTAGCGGGAGGCGGTGAGCAGTTCTTC | CASSYSGLAGGGEQFF
TRBJ2-5 | . | . | TRBV5-5 | TGTGCCAGCAGCTTGCTTTCCCAGCCACAAGAGACCCAGTACTTC | CASSLLSQPQETQYF
TRBJ2-7 | . | . | TRBV5-1 | TGCGCCAGCAGCTTGGCCGCGGACATCTACGAGCAGTACTTC | CASSLAADIYEQYF
TRBJ1-2 | . | TRBD1 | TRBV7-9 | TGTGCCAGCAGCTTAGCCCGAGGACAGGGACGGGAGATATATGGCTACACCTTC | CASSLARGQGREIYGYTF
TRBJ2-1 | . | . | TRBV4-3 | TGCGCCAGCAGCCCCCGGAACTACAATGAGCAGTTCTTC | CASSPRNYNEQFF
TRBJ1-3 | once | . | TRBV9 | TGTGCCAGCAGCGATCCCGGGGGAGGCTCTGGAAACACCATATATTTT | CASSDPGGGSGNTIYF
TRBJ1-2 | . | TRBD1 | TRBV7-3 | TGTGCCAGCAGCCCCGGGACAGGGGTTGGCTACACCTTC | CASSPGTGVGYTF
TRBJ1-4 | few | . | TRBV5-1 | TGCGCCAGCAGCTACGGGACAACTAATGAAAAACTGTTTTTT | CASSYGTTNEKLFF
TRBJ1-6 | once | TRBD1 | TRBV9 | TGTGCCAGCAGCCCATCGGGACAGCTTTATTCACCCCTCCACTTT | CASSPSGQLYSPLHF
TRBJ1-2 | few | . | TRBV12-3/TRBV12-4 | TGTGCCAGCAGTCCTGGGACTTTCGGGAGCTACACCTTC | CASSPGTFGSYTF
TRBJ1-6 | . | . | TRBV5-1 | TGCGCCAGCAGCTTACAAAGTAGGGATTCACCCCTCCACTTT | CASSLQSRDSPLHF
TRBJ1-5 | . | . | TRBV2 | TGTGCCAGCAGTGAATCACGAACGAATCAGCCCCAGCATTTT | CASSESRTNQPQHF
TRBJ1-1 | . | . | TRBV2 | TGTGCCAGCACGAAGGGTGAAAACACTGAAGCTTTCTTT | CASTKGENTEAFF
TRBJ2-3 | few | . | TRBV6-4 | TGTGCCAGCAGTGAACGGGCAGGCACAGATACGCAGTATTTT | CASSERAGTDTQYF
TRBJ2-5 | many | TRBD2 | TRBV20-1 | TGCAGTGCTAGTGGGACTAGCGGGAGGTTAGGCCCTCAAGAGACCCAGTACTTC | CSASGTSGRLGPQETQYF
TRBJ1-1 | . | TRBD1 | TRBV28 | TGTGCCAGCAGCCCACGACAGGGGATAAACACTGAAGCTTTCTTT | CASSPRQGINTEAFF
TRBJ2-1 | . | . | TRBV6-5 | TGTGCCAGCAGCCGGAGACCGCAGGGCAATGAGCAGTTCTTC | CASSRRPQGNEQFF
TRBJ1-5 | . | . | TRBV7-2 | TGTGCCAGCAGCTTCCTTAGTGCGGGGGGAGGTCAGCCCCAGCATTTT | CASSFLSAGGGQPQHF
TRBJ1-2 | . | TRBD1 | TRBV30 | TGTGCCTGGAGTCGGGACAGCTTTAACTATGGCTACACCTTC | CAWSRDSFNYGYTF
TRBJ2-7 | . | . | TRBV14 | TGTGCCAGCAGCCAAACCGGAGACTACGAGCAGTACTTC | CASSQTGDYEQYF
TRBJ1-5 | once | TRBD1 | TRBV28 | TGTGCCAGCAGGGGGGGCGACAGGGAACGGCAGCCCCAGCATTTT | CASRGGDRERQPQHF
TRBJ1-6 | . | . | TRBV5-1 | TGCGCCAGCAGCTTGGCCGGGTTGGATAATTCACCCCTCCACTTT | CASSLAGLDNSPLHF
TRBJ1-1 | . | . | TRBV5-1 | TGCGCCAGCAGCTTGGCCAATAGGATTGAAGCTTTCTTT | CASSLANRIEAFF
TRBJ2-1 | . | TRBD2 | TRBV11-2 | TGTGCCAGCAGCCCCGAAGGCGGGAGGTCCAATGAGCAGTTCTTC | CASSPEGGRSNEQFF
TRBJ2-1 | . | TRBD2 | TRBV5-5 | TGTGCCAGCAACCCTAGCGGGAGCTCCTACAATGAGCAGTTCTTC | CASNPSGSSYNEQFF
TRBJ2-1 | . | . | TRBV7-2 | TGTGCCAGCAGCTTAGGGTCCTACAATGAGCAGTTCTTC | CASSLGSYNEQFF
TRBJ1-6 | . | . | TRBV5-4 | TGTGCCAGCAGCTGGGAGGCGGGTAATTCACCCCTCCACTTT | CASSWEAGNSPLHF
TRBJ1-5 | . | . | TRBV19 | TGTGCCAGTAGTATAGACAGCCAGGTTAGCAATCAGCCCCAGCATTTT | CASSIDSQVSNQPQHF
TRBJ2-4 | . | . | TRBV27 | TGTGCCAGCCCTTTGGGAGAGGGATCAATGGACATTCAGTACTTC | CASPLGEGSMDIQYF
TRBJ2-1 | . | . | TRBV5-4 | TGTGCCAGCAGCTTGGCCAAAAGATTGGATGAGCAGTTCTTC | CASSLAKRLDEQFF
TRBJ2-7 | once | . | TRBV20-1 | TGCAGTGCTAGAGGAGGTCTAGAGCAGTACTTC | CSARGGLEQYF
TRBJ2-1 | once | TRBD2 | TRBV5-1 | TGCGCCAGCAGCTTTAGCGGGATTTTGGTGAATGAGCAGTTCTTC | CASSFSGILVNEQFF
TRBJ2-6 | . | TRBD1 | TRBV2 | TGTGCCAGCAGGCCGGACAGGGGTCGCTCTGGGGCCAACGTCCTGACTTTC | CASRPDRGRSGANVLTF
TRBJ1-5 | . | TRBD1 | TRBV7-9 | TGTGCCAGCAGCGGGACAGTCTACGGCAATCAGCCCCAGCATTTT | CASSGTVYGNQPQHF
TRBJ2-1 | . | . | TRBV24-1 | TGTGCCACCAGTGATTTGCAGAGGGGCCCTTTATCCTACAATGAGCAGTTCTTC | CATSDLQRGPLSYNEQFF